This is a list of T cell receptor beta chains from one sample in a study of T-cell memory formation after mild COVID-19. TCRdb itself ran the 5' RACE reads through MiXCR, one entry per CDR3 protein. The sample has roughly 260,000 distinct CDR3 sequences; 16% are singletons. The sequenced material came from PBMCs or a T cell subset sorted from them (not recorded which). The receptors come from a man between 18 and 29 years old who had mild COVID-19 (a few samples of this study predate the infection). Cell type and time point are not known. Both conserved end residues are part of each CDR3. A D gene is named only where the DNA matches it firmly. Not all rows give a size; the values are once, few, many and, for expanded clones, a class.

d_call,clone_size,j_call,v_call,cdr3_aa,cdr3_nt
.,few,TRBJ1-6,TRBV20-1,CSALLLGRLNSPLHF,TGCAGTGCCCTCTTGCTTGGACGGTTAAATTCACCCCTCCACTTT
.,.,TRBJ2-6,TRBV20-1,CSARGDIAGANVLTF,TGCAGTGCTAGAGGGGATATAGCTGGGGCCAACGTCCTGACTTTC
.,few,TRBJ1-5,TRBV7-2,CASSLGPQFQPQHF,TGTGCCAGCAGCTTGGGTCCGCAATTTCAGCCCCAGCATTTT
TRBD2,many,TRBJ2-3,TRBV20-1,CSASRRGGSPSTDTQYF,TGCAGTGCTAGCAGGCGGGGGGGTTCTCCTAGCACAGATACGCAGTATTTT
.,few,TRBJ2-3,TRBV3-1,CASSQIQTGTSTDTQYF,TGTGCCAGCAGCCAAATCCAAACCGGGACGAGCACAGATACGCAGTATTTT
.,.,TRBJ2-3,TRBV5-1,CASSPGVVYSTDTQYF,TGCGCCAGCAGCCCCGGGGTGGTTTACAGCACAGATACGCAGTATTTT
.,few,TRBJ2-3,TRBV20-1,CSARDGRGTDTQYF,TGCAGTGCTAGAGATGGACGGGGCACAGATACGCAGTATTTT
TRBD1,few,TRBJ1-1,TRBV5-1,CASTGQGPGNTEAFF,TGCGCCAGTACGGGACAGGGGCCTGGGAACACTGAAGCTTTCTTT
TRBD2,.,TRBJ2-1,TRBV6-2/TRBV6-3,CASSTSGGGNEQFF,TGTGCCAGCAGTACTAGCGGGGGAGGCAATGAGCAGTTCTTC
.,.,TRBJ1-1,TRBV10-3,CAISESAGVTEAFF,TGTGCCATCAGTGAGTCCGCAGGGGTCACTGAAGCTTTCTTT
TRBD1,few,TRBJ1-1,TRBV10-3,CAISEPGQGKTEAFF,TGTGCCATCAGTGAGCCGGGACAGGGCAAAACTGAAGCTTTCTTT
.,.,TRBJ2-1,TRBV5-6,CASSLHNEQFF,TGTGCCAGCAGCTTACACAATGAGCAGTTCTTC
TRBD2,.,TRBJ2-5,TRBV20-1,CSAKPGLLQETQYF,TGCAGTGCTAAACCGGGACTACTTCAAGAGACCCAGTACTTC
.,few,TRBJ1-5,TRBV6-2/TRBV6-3,CASSYFETQHF,TGTGCCAGCAGTTACTTCGAGACCCAGCATTTT
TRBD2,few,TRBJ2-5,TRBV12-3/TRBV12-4,CASSFTSGGPGETQYF,TGTGCCAGCAGTTTTACTAGCGGGGGGCCGGGTGAGACCCAGTACTTC
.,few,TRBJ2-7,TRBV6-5,CASRRDGGRSSYEQYF,TGTGCCAGCAGGCGCGATGGGGGGCGAAGCTCCTACGAGCAGTACTTC
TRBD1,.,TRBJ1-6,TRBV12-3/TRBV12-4,CASSRDSLNSPLHF,TGTGCCAGCAGCCGGGACAGCCTAAATTCACCCCTCCACTTT
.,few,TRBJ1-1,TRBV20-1,CSASRAGANTEAFF,TGCAGTGCTAGTCGGGCGGGGGCGAACACTGAAGCTTTCTTT
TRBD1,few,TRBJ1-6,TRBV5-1,CASSLPGQGESPLHF,TGCGCCAGCAGCTTACCGGGACAGGGGGAATCACCCCTCCACTTT
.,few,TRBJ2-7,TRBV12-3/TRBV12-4,CASSLGGQDYEQYF,TGTGCCAGCAGTTTGGGGGGCCAGGATTACGAGCAGTACTTC
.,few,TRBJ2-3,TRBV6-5,CASSSPRQGTDTQYF,TGTGCCAGCAGTAGCCCCCGACAGGGCACAGATACGCAGTATTTT
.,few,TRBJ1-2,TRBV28,CASLLGAGYTF,TGTGCCAGCCTTTTGGGGGCTGGCTACACCTTC